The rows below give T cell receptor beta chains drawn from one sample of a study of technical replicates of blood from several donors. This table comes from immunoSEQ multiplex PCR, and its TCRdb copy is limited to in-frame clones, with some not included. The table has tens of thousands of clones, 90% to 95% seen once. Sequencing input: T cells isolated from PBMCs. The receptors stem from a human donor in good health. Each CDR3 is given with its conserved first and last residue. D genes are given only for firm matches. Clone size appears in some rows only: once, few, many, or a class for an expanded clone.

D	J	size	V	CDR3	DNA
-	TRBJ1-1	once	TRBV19	CASSIVAGNTEAFF	TGTGCCAGTAGTATAGTTGCAGGGAACACTGAAGCTTTCTTT
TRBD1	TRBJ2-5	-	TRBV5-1	CASSSPPRDRGLETQYF	TGCGCCAGCAGCTCTCCGCCGCGGGACAGGGGGCTAGAGACCCAGTACTTC
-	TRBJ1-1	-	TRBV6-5	CASSYSQVMNTEAFF	TGTGCCAGCAGTTACTCCCAGGTTATGAACACTGAAGCTTTCTTT
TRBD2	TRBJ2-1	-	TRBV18	CASSPGGLAGEGSYNEQFF	TGTGCCAGCTCACCCGGCGGACTAGCGGGAGAAGGGTCCTACAATGAGCAGTTCTTC
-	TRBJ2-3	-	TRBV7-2	CASSLYGGSTDTQYF	TGTGCCAGCAGCTTATATGGCGGGAGCACAGATACGCAGTATTTT
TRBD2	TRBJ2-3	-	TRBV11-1	CASSQSWTSGTHDTQYF	TGTGCCAGCAGCCAAAGCTGGACTAGCGGGACCCACGATACGCAGTATTTT
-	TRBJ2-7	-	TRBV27	CASSAGVPASYEQYF	TGTGCCAGCAGTGCAGGGGTCCCAGCCTCCTACGAGCAGTACTTC
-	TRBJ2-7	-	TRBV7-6	CASSLTPAASSYEQYF	TGTGCCAGCAGCTTAACCCCCGCTGCGAGCTCCTACGAGCAGTACTTC
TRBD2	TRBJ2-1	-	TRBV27	CASSLLAAYNEQFF	TGTGCCAGCAGTTTACTAGCGGCCTACAATGAGCAGTTCTTC
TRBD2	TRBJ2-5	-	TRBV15	CATGAGGLGETQYF	TGTGCCACCGGGGCGGGAGGGCTGGGAGAGACCCAGTACTTC
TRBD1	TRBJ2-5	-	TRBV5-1	CASSLQGLDVTQYF	TGCGCCAGCAGCTTACAGGGGCTAGATGTGACCCAGTACTTC
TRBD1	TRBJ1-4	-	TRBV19	CASSTRVGQGQEKLFF	TGTGCCAGTAGTACCCGAGTAGGACAGGGTCAGGAAAAACTGTTTTTT
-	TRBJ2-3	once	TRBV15	CATRRSSTDTQYF	TGTGCTACTAGACGCAGCAGCACAGATACGCAGTATTTT
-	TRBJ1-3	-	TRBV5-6	CASSFYQGNTIYF	TGTGCCAGCAGCTTTTATCAGGGAAACACCATATATTTT
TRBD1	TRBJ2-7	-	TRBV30	CASERDGTGVEQYF	TGTGCCTCGGAACGGGACGGGACAGGGGTGGAGCAGTACTTC
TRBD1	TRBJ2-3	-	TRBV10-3	CAISFTGTGGDTQYF	TGTGCCATCAGTTTTACCGGGACAGGGGGAGATACGCAGTATTTT
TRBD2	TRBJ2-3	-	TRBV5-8	CASSSGLAGGLSDTQYF	TGTGCCAGCAGCTCTGGACTAGCGGGAGGCCTCTCCGATACGCAGTATTTT
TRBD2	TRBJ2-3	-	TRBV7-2	CASSLAATSGYTDTQYF	TGTGCCAGCAGCTTAGCTGCGACTAGCGGGTACACAGATACGCAGTATTTT
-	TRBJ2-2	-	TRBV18	CASSPQGVNTGELFF	TGTGCCAGCTCACCACAGGGGGTGAACACCGGGGAGCTGTTTTTT
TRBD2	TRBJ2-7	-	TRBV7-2	CASSKASGNPYEQYF	TGTGCCAGCAGCAAGGCTAGCGGGAACCCCTACGAGCAGTACTTC
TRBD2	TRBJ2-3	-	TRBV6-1	CASSEALAGGTDTQYF	TGTGCCAGCAGTGAAGCGCTTGCGGGAGGCACAGATACGCAGTATTTT
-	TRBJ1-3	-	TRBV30	CAWGGVGNSGNTIYF	TGTGCCTGGGGGGGGGTAGGCAACTCTGGAAACACCATATATTTT
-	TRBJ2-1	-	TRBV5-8	CASSLAGGAYNEQFF	TGTGCCAGCAGCTTGGCCGGGGGAGCCTACAATGAGCAGTTCTTC
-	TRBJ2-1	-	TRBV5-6	CASRSIADLYNEQFF	TGTGCCAGCAGATCGATAGCGGACCTCTACAATGAGCAGTTCTTC
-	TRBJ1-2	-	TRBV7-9	CASSLRTKANYGYTF	TGTGCCAGCAGCCTTCGGACAAAGGCTAACTATGGCTACACCTTC
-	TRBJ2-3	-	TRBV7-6	CASSPLVSDTQYF	TGTGCCAGCAGCCCATTAGTATCAGATACGCAGTATTTT
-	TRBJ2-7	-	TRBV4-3	CASSQDDRRGQYF	TGCGCCAGCAGCCAAGATGACAGACGCGGGCAGTACTTC
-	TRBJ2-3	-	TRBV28	CASSYYSTDTQYF	TGTGCCAGCAGTTATTATAGCACAGATACGCAGTATTTT